Each of the 32 T cell receptor beta chains below was sequenced from the same sample in a study of low-dose radiotherapy and immunotherapy resistance in tumors. TRAV and TRBV primers primed cDNA for both TCRalpha and TCRbeta. An approximately 19-cycle PCR with a constant-region primer and V-primer adapter amplified TCRs. TCRdb passed the reads through MiXCR, listing each CDR3 protein once. The sample carries 45,000 to 75,000 distinct CDR3 sequences, less than 25% recorded once. Described time point: before trial treatment. The sequencing used PBMCs, collected before treatment. The receptors originated from a male donor with prostate cancer.

A single count supports this clonotype. The J gene is TRBJ2-7, the V gene TRBV18; D is possibly TRBD2 (5 bases). Trimming stripped 2 bases from V and 5 bases from J, with 28 bases between. CDR1 and CDR2 from the germline V gene are KGHSH and LQKENI. CDR3 size: 19 residues. For the CDR3, the DNA is TGTGCCAGCTCACCAAGGACGGACTCCCAGTTCAAAGAGACCCACGAGCAGTACTTC. Its protein product is CASSPRTDSQFKETHEQYF.

Only a few counts were recorded for this clonotype. This chain uses TRBV30 with TRBJ2-5; 7 nucleotides line up with TRBD1. Losses at the gene ends were 1 base for V and 5 bases for J; bases not matched to a gene: 10. The V gene's germline CDR1 is GTSNPN and CDR2 SVGIG (reference sequence). CDR3 length equals 15 residues. The CDR3 loop reads CAWSERGGARETQYF. For the CDR3, the DNA is TGTGCCTGGAGTGAGAGAGGGGGCGCGAGGGAGACCCAGTACTTC.

The rearrangement joins TRBV24-1 to TRBJ2-1, with unresolved D. The CDR3 runs to 13 residues. Germline lookup yields CDR1 KGHDR and CDR2 SFDVKD. Trimming stripped 5 bases from V and 4 bases from J, with 8 bases between. CDR3 DNA sequence: TGTGCCACCAGTGGGCAGCTATACAATGAGCAGTTCTTC. It codes for CATSGQLYNEQFF.

This clonotype has at least ten counts. This chain joins TRBV11-1 and TRBJ2-7; D tentatively reads TRBD1 or TRBD2 (5 bases each). The CDR3 extends over 15 amino acids. V was shortened by 7 bases and J by 0 bases, with 16 bases between the two germline ends. CDR1 and CDR2 (germline): SGHAT, FQDESV (reference sequence). The CDR3 sequence: CASTPLPGSSYEQYF. As DNA, the CDR3 is TGTGCCAGCACCCCCCTGCCAGGGAGCTCCTACGAGCAGTACTTC.

This clonotype was counted ten times or more. The V call is TRBV24-1, the J call TRBJ1-5; the D is unclear. This CDR3 contains 16 residues. In germline, CDR1 is KGHDR, CDR2 SFDVKD. V lost 4 bases and J 0 bases, leaving 12 bases between the germline ends. The CDR3 spells CATSESGRNSNQPQHF. CDR3 bases: TGTGCCACCAGTGAATCAGGACGGAATAGCAATCAGCCCCAGCATTTT.

This clonotype was picked up a small number of times. The CDR3 protein is CAIHTGGSYNEQFF. In DNA, the CDR3 is TGTGCTATCCACACCGGGGGCTCCTACAATGAGCAGTTCTTC. The chain couples TRBV2 to TRBJ2-1; a possible D gene is TRBD2 (6 bases). CDR3 length: 14 residues. Germline lookup yields CDR1 SNHLY and CDR2 FYNNEI. The full variable domain, its missing parts supplied by reference TRBV2 and TRBJ2-1, is EPEVTQTPSHQVTQMGQEVILRCVPISNHLYFYWYRQILGQKVEFLVSFYNNEISEKSEIFDDQFSVERPDGSNFTLKIRSTKLEDSAMYFCAIHTGGSYNEQFFGPGTRLTVL.

This clonotype was counted many times. This chain uses TRBV4-1 with TRBJ2-5, with D perhaps assigned TRBD1 or TRBD2 (5 bases each). The CDR3 is 15 amino acids. The ends were cut back, 1 base at V and 0 bases at J, with 9 bases in the middle. Germline CDR1 is MGHRA and CDR2 is YSYEKL. CDR3 amino acids: CASSQVVGDQETQYF. The CDR3 bases are TGCGCCAGCAGCCAAGTGGTGGGGGACCAAGAGACCCAGTACTTC.

This clonotype was observed at least ten times. V is TRBV7-2 and J is TRBJ1-6; tentative D call: TRBD1 (5 bases). The V and J ends lost 5 bases and 4 bases respectively, with 12 bases between them. Per germline, CDR1 SGHTA and CDR2 FQGNSA. This CDR3 comprises 15 residues. CDR3 amino acids: CASSPPGGYNSPLHF. In DNA, the CDR3 is TGTGCCAGCAGCCCCCCGGGGGGATATAATTCACCCCTCCACTTT.

This clonotype has a count of ten or more. The J gene is TRBJ2-2, the V gene TRBV5-6; D is undetermined. Deletions cut 1 base from V and 6 bases from J, with 7 bases between. Germline CDR1 SGHDT, CDR2 YYEEEE. This CDR3 is built from 13 residues. Here the CDR3 reads CASSLLTAGELFF. CDR3 in DNA: TGTGCCAGCAGCTTGCTGACCGCCGGGGAGCTGTTTTTT.

V usage is TRBV9 and J usage is TRBJ2-5, with no clear D. Germline assignment: CDR1 SGDLS and CDR2 YYNGEE. The CDR3 consists of 15 residues. V lost 0 bases and J 5 bases, leaving 14 bases between the germline ends. The CDR3 loop reads CASSVGVSKKETQYF. CDR3 coding DNA: TGTGCCAGCAGCGTAGGAGTCAGCAAGAAGGAGACCCAGTACTTC.

The chain employs TRBV10-3 and TRBJ2-7; perhaps TRBD2 as D (6 bases). Deletions cut 4 bases from V and 7 bases from J, with 17 bases between. CDR3 size: 14 residues. From germline, CDR1 is ENHRY and CDR2 SYGVKD. Here the CDR3 reads CAISGDGGTREQYF. The CDR3 DNA reads as TGTGCCATCAGTGGTGACGGGGGAACGAGGGAGCAGTACTTC.

This clonotype was seen at least ten times. The chain employs TRBV30 and TRBJ2-1; TRBD2 agrees at 10 bases. Germline CDR1 GTSNPN, CDR2 SVGIG (reference sequence). The V gene end was trimmed by 0 bases and the J gene end by 9 bases; junction bases not matched to a gene: 2. The CDR3 sequence is 13 residues long. The CDR3 loop reads CAWSVASGSEQFF. In DNA form, the CDR3 reads TGTGCCTGGAGTGTGGCTAGCGGGAGTGAGCAGTTCTTC.

For this clonotype: A far larger clone is just one base off, so this is likely a read error. V is TRBV6-6 and J is TRBJ2-1, with D tentatively TRBD1 (5 bases). The J call may be in error: the DNA end matches TRBJ2-7 better. In germline, CDR1 is MNHNY, CDR2 SVGAGI (reference sequence). The CDR3 covers 13 residues. The CDR3 DNA reads TGTGCCAGCAGTTACTCGACAGAAAACGAGCAGTACTTC. Its translation is CASSYSTENEQYF.

The chain is built from TRBV19 and TRBJ2-5; D remains ambiguous. The CDR3 covers 15 residues. V lost 3 bases and J lost 1, with 12 bases in between. Germline CDR1 and CDR2: LNHDA and SQIVND (reference sequence). CDR3 DNA sequence: TGTGCCAGTAGTATGTCTCCTGGCCCCCAAGAGACCCAGTACTTC. Its protein is CASSMSPGPQETQYF.

This clonotype has a count of ten or more. The chain employs TRBV19 and TRBJ1-6; 8 bases fit TRBD1. V trimming: 10 bases; J trimming: 4 bases; junction bases outside the gene matches: 15. Germline values: CDR1 LNHDA, CDR2 SQIVND (reference sequence). The CDR3 spans 17 residues. The chain's CDR3 is CATQLTTGTGYNSPLHF. CDR3 nucleotides: TGTGCCACTCAACTCACGACCGGGACAGGATATAATTCACCCCTCCACTTT.

This clonotype was counted only a few times. J is TRBJ2-3 and V is TRBV10-3, with TRBD2 identical over 7 bases. V was clipped by 0 bases and J by 4 bases; unmatched bases: 13. The CDR3 has 18 residues. CDR1 is ENHRY, CDR2 SYGVKD, per germline. The DNA for the CDR3 is TGTGCCATCAGTGAGTCCCCATGGGCGGGAGATGCGTCAGATACGCAGTATTTT. Protein sequence: CAISESPWAGDASDTQYF.

This clonotype showed up many times. J is TRBJ1-2 and V is TRBV25-1; 8 nucleotides agree with TRBD1. The CDR3 sequence is 14 residues long. The ends lost 4 bases at V and 4 bases at J; junction bases unmatched: 5. Germline CDR1 MGHDK, CDR2 SYGVNS. The CDR3 protein is CASSGLGTGYGYTF. The DNA of the CDR3 is TGTGCCAGCAGTGGACTGGGGACAGGCTATGGCTACACCTTC.

The chain combines TRBV6-5 with TRBJ1-1; D is undetermined. Trimming pared 10 bases from V and 11 bases from J, leaving 17 bases between. CDR3 length: 11 residues. Germline V gene sequence: CDR1 MNHEY, CDR2 SVGAGI. The CDR3 spells CATLEGGSAFF. CDR3 bases: TGTGCCACCCTCGAGGGAGGGTCGGCTTTCTTT.

This clonotype has a count of ten or more. CDR3 residues: CASSRASGGPNTGELFF. CDR3 DNA sequence: TGTGCCAGCAGTCGCGCCTCGGGGGGCCCGAACACCGGGGAGCTGTTTTTT. V usage is TRBV6-2 or TRBV6-3 and J usage is TRBJ2-2; TRBD2 might be the D (7 bases). In germline, CDR1 is MNHEY, CDR2 SVGEGT. This CDR3 is 17 amino acids long. V shed 5 bases and J shed 0 bases, with 16 bases lying between them.

Note on this clonotype: A far larger clone is only one base removed, so a read error is likely. CDR3 nucleotides: TGTGCCAGAAGCCATACTGCTCCCAGCTCCTACGAGCAGTACTTC. Its protein is CARSHTAPSSYEQYF. J is TRBJ2-7 and V is TRBV5-3; D gene ambiguous. TRBV5-3 is an ORF; its function is uncertain. The CDR3 is 15 residues long. Trimming removed 4 bases at V and 0 bases at J, with 14 bases between.

This clonotype was observed many times. This chain joins TRBV7-3 and TRBJ1-2; 8 bases are a match to TRBD1. The J segment lost 6 bases and the V segment lost 3 bases, leaving 6 bases of the junction unmatched. Germline V CDR1 and CDR2: SGHTA, FQGTGA. The length of the CDR3 is 14 residues. In nucleotides, the CDR3 is TGTGCCAGCAGCTTTGACAGGGGATACGATGGCTACACCTTC. Protein: CASSFDRGYDGYTF.

This clonotype was detected many times. V and J are TRBV12-3 or TRBV12-4 and TRBJ2-6; D might be TRBD1 (5 bases). The V and J ends lost 6 bases and 1 base respectively, with 16 bases between them. This CDR3 is 17 amino acids long. DNA for the CDR3: TGTGCCAGCAGCCGGACACCACCGACATCTGGGGCCAACGTCCTGACTTTC. It is translated as CASSRTPPTSGANVLTF.

At least ten counts were recorded for this clonotype. This chain joins TRBV7-2 and TRBJ2-1; 10 bases are a match to TRBD2. The CDR3 extends over 16 amino acids. The ends lost 0 bases at V and 7 bases at J; junction bases unmatched: 6. CDR1 and CDR2 from the germline V gene are SGHTA and FQGNSA. The CDR3 bases are TGTGCCAGCAGCTTAGCGGCTAGCGGGAGCTATAATGAGCAGTTCTTC. Translation: CASSLAASGSYNEQFF.

As regards this clonotype: A far more abundant clone sits one base away, making this likely a read error. The J gene is TRBJ2-7, the V gene TRBV10-3; 8 bases line up with TRBD2. The junction had 12 bases not matched to a gene; V was cut back by 7 bases and J by 7 bases. Looked up from germline, CDR1 is ENHRY and CDR2 is SYGVKD. This CDR3 spans 14 amino acids. The CDR3 loop is CAIITSGPYNEQYF. CDR3 in DNA: TGTGCCATCATCACTAGCGGACCTTACAATGAGCAGTACTTC.

There are many counts of this clonotype. CDR3 sequence (DNA): TGTGCCAGCTCATCCGACAGGGTCACAGATACGCAGTATTTT. This gives the protein CASSSDRVTDTQYF. The chain joins TRBV18 to TRBJ2-3; 7 bases map to TRBD1. The CDR3 is 14 amino acids. Trimming took 5 bases from V and 2 from J; bases not matched to a gene: 4. Germline CDR1 and CDR2: KGHSH and LQKENI.

The chain carries TRBV7-9 and TRBJ1-5, with a possible D match to TRBD1 (6 bases). Germline CDR1 SEHNR, CDR2 FQNEAQ (reference sequence). This CDR3 has 16 amino acids. V was cut by 5 bases and J by 3 bases, with 17 bases left in between. DNA for the CDR3: TGTGCCAGCAGCCCCCCGGGCCAGGGGAACAATCAGCCCCAGCATTTT. This gives the protein CASSPPGQGNNQPQHF.

This clonotype was seen a handful of times. A read error may explain this, as a much larger clone is one base away. The V call is TRBV29-1, the J call TRBJ2-7; D gene ambiguous. This CDR3 is 12 amino acids long. Germline CDR1 reads SQVTM; CDR2 reads ANQGSEA. With 3 bases removed from V and 0 bases from J, the gap between germline ends came to 6 bases. CDR3 in amino acids: CSVESYSYEQYF. CDR3 in DNA: TGCAGCGTTGAGTCCTACTCCTACGAGCAGTACTTC.

This rearrangement joins TRBV12-3 or TRBV12-4 to TRBJ2-1, with TRBD1 as a possible D gene (5 bases). The CDR3 consists of 12 residues. Trimming left V 2 bases short and J 10 bases short, with 9 bases between. CDR3 DNA sequence: TGTGCCAGCAGTTTAAGGGGCGAGGAGCAGTTCTTC. Protein: CASSLRGEEQFF.

This clonotype was seen at least ten times. The V call is TRBV19, the J call TRBJ2-7; 7 nucleotides agree with TRBD1. Germline CDR1 LNHDA, CDR2 SQIVND (reference sequence). V gave up 9 bases and J gave up 5 bases; unmatched junction bases: 4. The CDR3 extends over 11 amino acids. The DNA of the CDR3 is TGTGCCAGGATCAGGGGGAACGAGCAGTACTTC. It yields the protein CARIRGNEQYF.

This clonotype was seen repeatedly, ten times or more. The limits of the CDR3 on the DNA are not certain, so only TCRdb's listed CDR3 is given. The chain uses TRBV7-5 and TRBJ2-2; TRBD2 was called by the table and not checked on the DNA. TRBV7-5 is classified as a pseudogene. The CDR3 numbers 17 amino acids, ends counted. The CDR3 loop reads CISVSDPAGSNTGELFF.

A word on this clonotype: This likely reflects a read error, since a far larger clone is one base away. This rearrangement joins TRBV6-6 to TRBJ2-2, with D tentatively TRBD2 (6 bases). Germline lookup yields CDR1 MNHNY and CDR2 SVGAGI (reference sequence). CDR3 length: 14 residues. Trimming removed 6 bases from V and 4 bases from J, with 12 bases in between. The DNA for the CDR3 is TGTGCCAGCAGAATAGGAGGGACCACCGGGGAGCTGTTTTTT. Translation gives CASRIGGTTGELFF.

This clonotype is classed as medium-sized. This chain connects TRBV5-1 to TRBJ2-2; D may be TRBD1 (6 bases). Germline CDR1 and CDR2: SGHRS and YFSETQ. The CDR3 loop spans 15 amino acids. The germline V and J ends were trimmed by 4 bases and 0 bases, with 10 bases remaining between them. Here the CDR3 reads CASSLDSPNTGELFF. CDR3 DNA sequence: TGCGCCAGCAGCCTGGACAGCCCGAACACCGGGGAGCTGTTTTTT.